A selection of T cell receptor beta chains follows, all from one sample in a study of cytomegalovirus exposure and HLA in healthy donors. The assay was immunoSEQ multiplex PCR, and TCRdb's table has in-frame clones only and misses some. The sample contains 200,000 to 250,000 clones, over 60% of which appear only once. Sequences were obtained from PBMCs. These receptors originate from a man aged 18 to 30 in good health and CMV-seronegative. The CDR3 runs from the conserved cysteine through the conserved F or W.

>TRBJ2-3|TRBV28
CASRPSGISRDTQYF
>TRBJ2-2|TRBV7-3
CASSPKKDSYTGELFF
>TRBJ1-2|TRBV6-5
CASSSGGQANYGYTF
>TRBJ2-7|TRBV25-1
CASSERGSVGEQYF
>TRBJ2-5|TRBV27
CASSPRTSGVPETQYF
>TRBJ1-3|TRBV7-9
CASSQIQGSRGNTIYF
>TRBJ1-2|TRBV6-1
CASSEGGTGHGYTF
>TRBJ1-2|TRBV7-8
CASSLDRNSHGYTF
>TRBJ2-5|TRBV6-6
CASSLTQEGQETQYF
>TRBJ1-2|TRBV28
CASSLLIGSSRLGYTF
>TRBJ2-1|TRBV29-1
CSVERTANEQFF
>TRBJ2-1|TRBV27
CASSLTGGPTYNEQFF
>TRBJ2-1|TRBV4-3
CASSQGGIAGLDEQFF
>TRBJ1-2|TRBV6-6
CASSYSNQGNTF
>TRBJ1-5|TRBV6-1
CASSSMDRQPQHF
>TRBJ2-2|TRBV4-3
CASSQAQGGELFF
>TRBJ2-3|TRBV20-1
CTAGDTDTQYF
>TRBJ2-7|TRBV25-1
CASSAEAGTGHLDEQYF
>TRBJ2-5|TRBV9
CASSVGVLVSETQYF
>TRBJ2-3|TRBV9
CASSVDLRGGGDTQYF
>TRBJ2-7|TRBV4-3
CASSQTREDSYEQYF
>TRBJ2-7|TRBV10-3
CAISEEGTVSYEQYF